Following are 5 T cell receptor beta chains from one sample sequenced in a study of chemoradiotherapy in HPV16-positive cancers. Produced via immunoSEQ multiplex PCR; TCRdb's table is partial and in-frame only. The top ten clones hold around 3% of a sample with tens of thousands of clones, roughly nine tenths of them seen once. The material was blood, obtained from a patient who underwent chemoradiotherapy. These TCRs come from a human donor with HPV-associated anogenital cancer.

V and J are TRBV29-1 and TRBJ1-1; 8 bases line up with TRBD1. Unmatched junction bases numbered 8, after V lost 6 bases and J lost 8 bases. In germline, CDR1 is SQVTM, CDR2 ANQGSEA. The CDR3 length is 12 residues. CDR3 region: CSVGRQGMEAFF. DNA of the CDR3: TGCAGCGTGGGTCGACAGGGGATGGAAGCTTTCTTT.

The chain is built from TRBV11-2 and TRBJ2-1; D may be TRBD2 (5 bases). The CDR3 sequence is 15 residues long. V lost 5 bases and J lost 7, with 18 bases in between. Looked up from germline, CDR1 is SGHAT and CDR2 is FQNNGV. The CDR3 coding sequence is TGTGCCAGCAGCGAGGCGGGCGTGATAGGAAATGAGCAGTTCTTC. This gives the protein CASSEAGVIGNEQFF.

The chain employs TRBV19 and TRBJ2-7, with a tentative D call TRBD2 (6 bases). Germline-derived CDR1 and CDR2 are LNHDA and SQIVND (reference sequence). The length of the CDR3 is 14 residues. V was trimmed by 10 bases and J by 2 bases, leaving 18 bases between them. As DNA, the CDR3 is TGTGCCACCACGCGGGGTTTGGGGCCCTACGAGCAGTACTTC. Translation gives CATTRGLGPYEQYF.

The chain uses TRBV5-6 and TRBJ2-5; 13 nucleotides agree with TRBD2. There are 17 residues in the CDR3. J lost 4 bases, V lost 1 base, and 7 bases had no gene match. The germline V gene encodes CDR1 SGHDT and CDR2 YYEEEE. The CDR3 loop reads CASSLTSGGALRETQYF. In nucleotides, the CDR3 is TGTGCCAGCAGCTTGACTAGCGGGGGGGCCCTGCGAGAGACCCAGTACTTC.

The CDR3 sequence is CASSLYPGANVLTF. The DNA for the CDR3 is TGTGCCAGCAGCTTATATCCTGGGGCCAACGTCCTGACTTTC. The chain joins TRBV7-8 to TRBJ2-6; D gene uncertain. This CDR3 is 14 amino acids long. Germline V gene sequence: CDR1 SGHVS, CDR2 FQNEAQ. V dropped 2 bases and J dropped 2 bases, with 4 bases sitting between them.